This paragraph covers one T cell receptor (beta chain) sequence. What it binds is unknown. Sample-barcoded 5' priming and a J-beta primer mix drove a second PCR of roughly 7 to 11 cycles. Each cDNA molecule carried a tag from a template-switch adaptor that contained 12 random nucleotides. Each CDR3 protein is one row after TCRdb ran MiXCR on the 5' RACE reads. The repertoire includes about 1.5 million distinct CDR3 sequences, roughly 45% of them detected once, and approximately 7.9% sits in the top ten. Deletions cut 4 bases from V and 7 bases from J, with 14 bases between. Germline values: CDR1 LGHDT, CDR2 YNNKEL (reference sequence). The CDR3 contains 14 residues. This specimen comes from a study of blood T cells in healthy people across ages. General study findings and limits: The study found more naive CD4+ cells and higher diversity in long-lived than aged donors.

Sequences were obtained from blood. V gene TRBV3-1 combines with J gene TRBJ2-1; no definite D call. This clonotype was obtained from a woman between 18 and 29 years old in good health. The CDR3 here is CASSPTRVLNEQFF. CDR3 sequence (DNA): TGTGCCAGCAGCCCGACTCGAGTCTTAAATGAGCAGTTCTTC.